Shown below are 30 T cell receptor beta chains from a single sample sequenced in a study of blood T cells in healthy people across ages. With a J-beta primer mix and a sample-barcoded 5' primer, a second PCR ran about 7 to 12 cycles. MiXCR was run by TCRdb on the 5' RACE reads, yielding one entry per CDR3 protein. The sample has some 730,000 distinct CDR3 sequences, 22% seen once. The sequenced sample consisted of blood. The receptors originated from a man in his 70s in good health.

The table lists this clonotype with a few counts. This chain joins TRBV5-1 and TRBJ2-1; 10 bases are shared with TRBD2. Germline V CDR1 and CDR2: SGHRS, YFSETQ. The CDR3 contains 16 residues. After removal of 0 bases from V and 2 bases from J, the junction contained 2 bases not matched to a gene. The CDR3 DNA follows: TGCGCCAGCAGCTTGGGAGCGGGGGGGACCTACAATGAGCAGTTCTTC. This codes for CASSLGAGGTYNEQFF.

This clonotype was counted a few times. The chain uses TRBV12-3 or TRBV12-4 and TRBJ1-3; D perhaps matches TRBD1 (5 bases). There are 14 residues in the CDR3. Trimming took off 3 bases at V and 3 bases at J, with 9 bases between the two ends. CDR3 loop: CASSFYQGGNTIYF. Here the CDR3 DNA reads TGTGCCAGCAGTTTTTACCAGGGTGGAAACACCATATATTTT.

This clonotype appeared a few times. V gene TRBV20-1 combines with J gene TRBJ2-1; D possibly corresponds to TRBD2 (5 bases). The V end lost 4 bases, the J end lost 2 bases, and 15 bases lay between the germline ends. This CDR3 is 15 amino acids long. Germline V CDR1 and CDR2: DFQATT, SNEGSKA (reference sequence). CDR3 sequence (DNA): TGCAGTGCTACTAGCAGGCCCGGGGCCTACAATGAGCAGTTCTTC. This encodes CSATSRPGAYNEQFF.

CDR3 protein: CASSPLGLGGDGQFF. The CDR3 DNA follows: TGTGCCAGCAGTCCATTGGGTCTGGGGGGGGACGGGCAGTTCTTC. V usage is TRBV12-3 or TRBV12-4 and J usage is TRBJ2-5; 7 bases fit TRBD2. The J call could be wrong; TRBJ2-1 is a better fit for the DNA end. The CDR3 runs to 15 residues.

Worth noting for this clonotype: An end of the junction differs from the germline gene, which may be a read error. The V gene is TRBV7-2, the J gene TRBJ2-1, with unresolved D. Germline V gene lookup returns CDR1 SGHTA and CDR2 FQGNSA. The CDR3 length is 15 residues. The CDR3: CASSPSRVSYKEQFF. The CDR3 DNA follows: TGTGCCAGCAGCCCCAGTAGGGTCTCCTACAAGGAGCAGTTCTTC.

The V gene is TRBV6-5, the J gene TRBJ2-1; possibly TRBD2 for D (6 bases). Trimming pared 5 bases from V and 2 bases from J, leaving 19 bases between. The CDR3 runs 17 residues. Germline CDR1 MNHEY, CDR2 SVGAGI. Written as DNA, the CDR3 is TGTGCCAGCAGTCAATCGATCGGGGGAACCCCCTACAATGAGCAGTTCTTC. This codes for CASSQSIGGTPYNEQFF.

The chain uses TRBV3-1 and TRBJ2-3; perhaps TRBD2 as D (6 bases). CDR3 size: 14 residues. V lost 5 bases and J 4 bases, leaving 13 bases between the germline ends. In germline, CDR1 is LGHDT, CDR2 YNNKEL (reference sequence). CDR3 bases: TGTGCCAGCAGCTGGGGACTGCCCGCAGATACGCAGTATTTT. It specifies CASSWGLPADTQYF.

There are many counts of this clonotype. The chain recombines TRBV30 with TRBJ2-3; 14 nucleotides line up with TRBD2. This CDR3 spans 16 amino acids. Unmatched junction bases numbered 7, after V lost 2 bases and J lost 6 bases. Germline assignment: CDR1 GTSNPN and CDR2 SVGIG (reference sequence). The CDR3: CAWSQGLAGGGDTQYF. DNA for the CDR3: TGTGCCTGGAGTCAAGGACTAGCGGGAGGAGGCGATACGCAGTATTTT.

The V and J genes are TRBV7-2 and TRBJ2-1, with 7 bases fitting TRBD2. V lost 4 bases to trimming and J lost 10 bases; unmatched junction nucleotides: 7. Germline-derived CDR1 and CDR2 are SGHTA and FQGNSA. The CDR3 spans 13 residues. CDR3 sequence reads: CASSSIKRGEQFF. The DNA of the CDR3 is TGTGCCAGCAGCTCGATAAAGCGGGGAGAGCAGTTCTTC.

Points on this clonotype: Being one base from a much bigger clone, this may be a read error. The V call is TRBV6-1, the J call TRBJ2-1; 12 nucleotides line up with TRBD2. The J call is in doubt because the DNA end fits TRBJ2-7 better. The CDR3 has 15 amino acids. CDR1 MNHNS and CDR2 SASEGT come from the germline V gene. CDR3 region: CASSPSGGASYEQYF. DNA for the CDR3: TGTGCCAGCAGCCCTAGCGGGGGGGCCTCCTACGAGCAGTACTTC.

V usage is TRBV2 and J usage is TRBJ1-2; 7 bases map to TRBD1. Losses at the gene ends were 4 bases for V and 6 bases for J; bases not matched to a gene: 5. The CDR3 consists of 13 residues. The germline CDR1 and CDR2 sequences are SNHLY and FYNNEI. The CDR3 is CASSGSDRNGYTF. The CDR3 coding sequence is TGTGCCAGCAGTGGTTCGGACAGGAATGGCTACACCTTC.

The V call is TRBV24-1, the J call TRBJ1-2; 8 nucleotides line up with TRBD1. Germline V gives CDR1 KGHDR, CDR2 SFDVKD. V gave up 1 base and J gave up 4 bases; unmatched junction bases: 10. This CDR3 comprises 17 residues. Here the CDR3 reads CATSDLTLGQGLYGYTF. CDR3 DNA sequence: TGTGCCACCAGTGATTTAACCCTCGGACAGGGACTCTATGGCTACACCTTC.

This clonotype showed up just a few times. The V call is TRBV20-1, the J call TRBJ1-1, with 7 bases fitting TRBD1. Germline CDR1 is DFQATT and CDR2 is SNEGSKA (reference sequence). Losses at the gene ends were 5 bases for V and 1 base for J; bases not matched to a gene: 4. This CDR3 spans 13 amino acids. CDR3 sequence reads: CSAWYRGNTEAFF. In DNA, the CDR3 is TGCAGTGCTTGGTACAGGGGGAACACTGAAGCTTTCTTT.

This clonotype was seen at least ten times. Here the CDR3 reads CASRFDLDRAFAFF. The CDR3 DNA is TGTGCCAGCAGGTTCGATCTGGACAGGGCTTTCGCTTTCTTT. The chain joins TRBV12-3 or TRBV12-4 to TRBJ1-1; 8 positions match TRBD1. The V segment lost 6 bases and the J segment 11 bases; nucleotides outside the gene matches: 14. The CDR3 runs to 14 residues.

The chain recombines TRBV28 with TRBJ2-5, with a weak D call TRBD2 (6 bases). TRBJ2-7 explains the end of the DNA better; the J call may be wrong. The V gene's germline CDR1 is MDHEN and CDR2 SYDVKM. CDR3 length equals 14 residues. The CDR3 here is CASSLGTRAYEQYF. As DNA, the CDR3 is TGTGCCAGCAGTTTAGGGACTCGAGCCTACGAGCAGTACTTC.

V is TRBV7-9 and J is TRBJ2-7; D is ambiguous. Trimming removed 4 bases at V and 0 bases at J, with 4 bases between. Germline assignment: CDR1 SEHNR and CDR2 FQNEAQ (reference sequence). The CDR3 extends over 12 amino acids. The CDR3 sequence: CASSWDSYEQYV. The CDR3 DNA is TGTGCCAGCAGCTGGGACTCCTACGAGCAGTACGTC.

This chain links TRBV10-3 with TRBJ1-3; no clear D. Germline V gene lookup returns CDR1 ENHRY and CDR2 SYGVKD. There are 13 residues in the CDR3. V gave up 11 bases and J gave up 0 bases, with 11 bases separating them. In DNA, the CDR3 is TGTGCCGTCCGGGGTAGCTCTGGAAACACCATATATTTT. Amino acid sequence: CAVRGSSGNTIYF.

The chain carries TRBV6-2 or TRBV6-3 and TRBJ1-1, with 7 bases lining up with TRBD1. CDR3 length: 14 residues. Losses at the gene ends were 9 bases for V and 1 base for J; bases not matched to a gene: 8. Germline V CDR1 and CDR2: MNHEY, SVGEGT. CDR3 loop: CASTGQAGNTEAFF. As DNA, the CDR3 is TGTGCCAGTACTGGACAGGCGGGGAACACTGAAGCTTTCTTT.

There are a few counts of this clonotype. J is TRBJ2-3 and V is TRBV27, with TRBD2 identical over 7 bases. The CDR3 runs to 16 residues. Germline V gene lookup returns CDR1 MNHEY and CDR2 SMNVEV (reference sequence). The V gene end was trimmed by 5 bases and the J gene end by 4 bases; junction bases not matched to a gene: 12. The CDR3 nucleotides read TGTGCCAGCAGTCCCAGACTAGCCTCCTTTGCAGATACGCAGTATTTT. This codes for CASSPRLASFADTQYF.

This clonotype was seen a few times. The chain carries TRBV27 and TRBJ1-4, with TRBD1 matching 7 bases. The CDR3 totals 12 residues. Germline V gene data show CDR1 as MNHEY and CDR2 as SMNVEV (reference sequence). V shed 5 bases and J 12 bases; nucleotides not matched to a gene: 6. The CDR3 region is CASSRQGSELFF. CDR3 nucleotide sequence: TGTGCCAGCAGTCGACAGGGATCGGAACTGTTTTTT. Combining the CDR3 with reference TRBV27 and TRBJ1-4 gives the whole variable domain EAQVTQNPRYLITVTGKKLTVTCSQNMNHEYMSWYRQDPGLGLRQIYYSMNVEVTDKGDVPEGYKVSRKEKRNFPLILESPSPNQTSLYFCASSRQGSELFFGSGTQLSVL.

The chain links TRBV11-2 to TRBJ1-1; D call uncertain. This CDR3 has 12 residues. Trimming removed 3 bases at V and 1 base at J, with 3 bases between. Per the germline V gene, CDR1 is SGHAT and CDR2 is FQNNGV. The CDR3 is CASSFQNTEAFF. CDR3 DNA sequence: TGTGCCAGCAGCTTTCAGAACACTGAAGCTTTCTTT.

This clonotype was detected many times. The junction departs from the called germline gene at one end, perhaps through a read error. As DNA, the CDR3 is TGCGCCAGCAGCCCTCGAAGAAGTCAGCCCCAGCATTTT. Its protein is CASSPRRSQPQHF. The chain links TRBV7-8 to TRBJ1-5; no firm D call. The length of the CDR3 is 13 residues. The germline V gene has CDR1 SGHVS and CDR2 FQNEAQ.

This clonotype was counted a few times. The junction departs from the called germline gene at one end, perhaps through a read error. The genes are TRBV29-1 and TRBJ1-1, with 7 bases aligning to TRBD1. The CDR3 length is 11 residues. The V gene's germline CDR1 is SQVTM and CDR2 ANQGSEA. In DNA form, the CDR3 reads TGCAGCGTTCAAGACAGGGAGGAAGCTTTCTTT. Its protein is CSVQDREEAFF. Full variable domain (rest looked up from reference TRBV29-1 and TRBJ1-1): SAVISQKPSRDICQRGTSLTIQCQVDSQVTMMFWYRQQPGQSLTLIATANQGSEATYESGFVIDKFPISRPNLTFSTLTVSNMSPEDSSIYLCSVQDREEAFFGQGTRLTVV.

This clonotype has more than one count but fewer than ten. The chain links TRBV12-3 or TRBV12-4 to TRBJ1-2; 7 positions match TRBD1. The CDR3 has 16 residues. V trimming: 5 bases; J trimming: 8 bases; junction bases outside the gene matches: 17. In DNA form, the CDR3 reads TGTGCCAGCAGTCGCTCACCTCTCTACAGGGGTGAAGGCTACACCTTC. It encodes CASSRSPLYRGEGYTF.

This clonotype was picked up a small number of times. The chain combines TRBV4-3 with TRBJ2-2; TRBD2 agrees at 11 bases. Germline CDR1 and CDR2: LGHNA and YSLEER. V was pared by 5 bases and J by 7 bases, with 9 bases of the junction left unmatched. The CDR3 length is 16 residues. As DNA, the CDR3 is TGCGCCAGCAGCTACGACACTAGCGGGAGTAACGGGGAGCTGTTTTTT. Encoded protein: CASSYDTSGSNGELFF.

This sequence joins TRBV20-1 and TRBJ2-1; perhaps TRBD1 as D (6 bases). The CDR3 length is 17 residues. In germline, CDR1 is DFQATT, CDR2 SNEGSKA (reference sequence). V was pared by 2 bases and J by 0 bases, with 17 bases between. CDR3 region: CSARSRRQENSYNEQFF. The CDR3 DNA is TGCAGTGCTAGATCCCGCAGACAGGAGAACTCCTACAATGAGCAGTTCTTC.

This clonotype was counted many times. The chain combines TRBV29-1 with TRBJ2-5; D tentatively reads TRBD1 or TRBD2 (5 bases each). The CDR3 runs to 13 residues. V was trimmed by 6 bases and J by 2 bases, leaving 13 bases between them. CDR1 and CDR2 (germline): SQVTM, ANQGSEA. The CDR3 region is CSVTYGGQETQYF. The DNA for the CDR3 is TGCAGCGTCACGTATGGGGGACAAGAGACCCAGTACTTC.

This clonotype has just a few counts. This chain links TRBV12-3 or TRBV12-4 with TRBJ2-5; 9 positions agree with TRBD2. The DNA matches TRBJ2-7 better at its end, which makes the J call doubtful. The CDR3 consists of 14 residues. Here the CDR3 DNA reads TGTGCCAGCAGTTTATTTAGCGGGAGTCCCGAGCAGTACGTC. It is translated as CASSLFSGSPEQYV.

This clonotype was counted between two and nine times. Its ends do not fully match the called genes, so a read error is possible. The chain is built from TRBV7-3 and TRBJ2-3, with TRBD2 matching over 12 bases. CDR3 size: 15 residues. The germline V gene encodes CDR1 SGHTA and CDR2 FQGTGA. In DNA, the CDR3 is TGTGCCAGCAGCATAACTAGCGGGAGGCGAGATACGCAGTATTTT. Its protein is CASSITSGRRDTQYF. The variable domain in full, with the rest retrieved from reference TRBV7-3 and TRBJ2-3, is GAGVSQTPSNKVTEKGKYVELRCDPISGHTALYWYRQSLGQGPEFLIYFQGTGAADDSGLPNDRFFAVRPEGSVSTLKIQRTERGDSAVYLCASSITSGRRDTQYFGPGTRLTVL.

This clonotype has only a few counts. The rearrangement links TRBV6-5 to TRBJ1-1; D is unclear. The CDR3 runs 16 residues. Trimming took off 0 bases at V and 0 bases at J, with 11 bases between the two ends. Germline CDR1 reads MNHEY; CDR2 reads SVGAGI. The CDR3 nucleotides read TGTGCCAGCAGTTACTCCCGAGCAGCCGTGAACACTGAAGCTTTCTTT. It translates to CASSYSRAAVNTEAFF.